The sample holds many counts of the clone carrying this T cell receptor (beta chain). For TCRbeta, the library was prepared with unique molecular identifiers. TCRdb redid the calling of the PCR reads with MiXCR, one entry per CDR3 protein. The table lists about 490,000 distinct CDR3 sequences, about 10% of them singletons. The CDR3 contains 11 residues. The data were obtained in a study of T-cell reconstitution after alpha-beta-depleted transplantation in children. This specimen consisted of PBMCs, obtained before TCRalphabeta/CD19-depleted stem cell transplant. The chain employs TRBV21-1 and TRBJ2-7. TRBV21-1 is termed a pseudogene. The sequence was obtained from a child under 10 years old with inherited bone marrow failure, due to receive a stem cell transplant. In DNA form, the CDR3 reads TGTGCCAGCAGCAACTGCTACGAGCAGTACTTC. It yields the protein CASSNCYEQYF.